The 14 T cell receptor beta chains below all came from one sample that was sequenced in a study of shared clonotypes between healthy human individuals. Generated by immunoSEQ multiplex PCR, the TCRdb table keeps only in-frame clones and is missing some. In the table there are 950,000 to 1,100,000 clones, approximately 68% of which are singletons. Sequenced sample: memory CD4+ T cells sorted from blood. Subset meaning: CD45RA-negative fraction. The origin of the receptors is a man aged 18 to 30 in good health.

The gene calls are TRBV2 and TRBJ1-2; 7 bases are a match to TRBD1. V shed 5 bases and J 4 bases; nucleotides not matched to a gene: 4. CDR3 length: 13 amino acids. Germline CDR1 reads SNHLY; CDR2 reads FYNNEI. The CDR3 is CASSYDRVYGYTF. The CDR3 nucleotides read TGTGCCAGCAGTTACGACAGGGTCTATGGCTACACCTTC.

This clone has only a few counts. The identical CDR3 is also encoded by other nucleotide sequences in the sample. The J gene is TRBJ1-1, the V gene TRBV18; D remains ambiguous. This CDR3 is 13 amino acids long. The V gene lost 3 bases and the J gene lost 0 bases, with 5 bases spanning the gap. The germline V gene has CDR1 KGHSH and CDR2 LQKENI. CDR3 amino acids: CASSPDLNTEAFF. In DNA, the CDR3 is TGTGCCAGCTCACCGGACCTGAACACTGAAGCTTTCTTT.

The CDR3 protein is CASSLALGVPAFF. CDR3 in DNA: TGTGCCAGCAGCTTAGCGCTAGGTGTCCCCGCTTTCTTT. J is TRBJ1-1 and V is TRBV7-9; D gene uncertain. The CDR3 spans 13 residues. Germline values: CDR1 SEHNR, CDR2 FQNEAQ (reference sequence). With 0 bases removed from V and 11 bases from J, the gap between germline ends came to 13 bases.

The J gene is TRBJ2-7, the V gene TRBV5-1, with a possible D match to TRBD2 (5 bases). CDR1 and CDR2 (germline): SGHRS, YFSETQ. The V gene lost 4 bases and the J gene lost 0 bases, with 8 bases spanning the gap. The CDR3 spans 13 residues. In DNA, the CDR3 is TGCGCCAGCAGCCGCGCGGGCTCCTACGAGCAGTACTTC. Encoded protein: CASSRAGSYEQYF.

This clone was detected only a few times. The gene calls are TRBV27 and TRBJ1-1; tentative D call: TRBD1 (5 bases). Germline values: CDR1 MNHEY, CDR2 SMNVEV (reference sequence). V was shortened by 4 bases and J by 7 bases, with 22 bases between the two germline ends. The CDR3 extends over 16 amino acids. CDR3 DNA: TGTGCCAGCAGTTACTCCCTAAGGTCCAGGGCTAGTGAAGCTTTCTTT. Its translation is CASSYSLRSRASEAFF.

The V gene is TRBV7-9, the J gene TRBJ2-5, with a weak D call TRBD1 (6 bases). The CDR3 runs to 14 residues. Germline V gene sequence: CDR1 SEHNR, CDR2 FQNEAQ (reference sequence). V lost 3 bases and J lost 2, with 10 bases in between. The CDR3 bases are TGTGCCAGCAGCTTTACGAGGGGGCAAGAGACCCAGTACTTC. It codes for CASSFTRGQETQYF.

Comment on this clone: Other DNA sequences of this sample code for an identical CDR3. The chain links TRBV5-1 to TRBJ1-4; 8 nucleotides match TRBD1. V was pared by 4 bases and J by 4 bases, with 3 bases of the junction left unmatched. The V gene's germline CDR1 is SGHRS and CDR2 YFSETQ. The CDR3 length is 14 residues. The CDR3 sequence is CASSPGQGNEKLFF. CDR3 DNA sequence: TGCGCCAGCAGCCCTGGACAGGGTAATGAAAAACTGTTTTTT.

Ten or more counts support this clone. In DNA, the CDR3 is TGTGCCAGCAGATCGGGGTTATCCTATGGCTACACCTTC. Protein: CASRSGLSYGYTF. The genes are TRBV28 and TRBJ1-2, with no clear D. In germline, CDR1 is MDHEN, CDR2 SYDVKM. CDR3 length: 13 residues. Trimming took 6 bases from V and 4 from J, leaving 12 bases between them.

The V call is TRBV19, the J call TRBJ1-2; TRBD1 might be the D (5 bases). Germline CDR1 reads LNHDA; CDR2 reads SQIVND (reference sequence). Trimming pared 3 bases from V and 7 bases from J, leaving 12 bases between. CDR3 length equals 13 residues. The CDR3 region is CASSIIGALGYTF. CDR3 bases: TGTGCCAGTAGTATCATAGGGGCCCTTGGCTACACCTTC.

The CDR3 loop is CASSLLTTGGYTF. CDR3 DNA: TGTGCCAGCAGTCTACTGACCACGGGCGGCTACACCTTC. The chain has TRBV6-5 and TRBJ1-2, with no clear D. V lost 5 bases to trimming and J lost 8 bases, with 15 bases between them. Per the germline V gene, CDR1 is MNHEY and CDR2 is SVGAGI. The CDR3 runs 13 residues.

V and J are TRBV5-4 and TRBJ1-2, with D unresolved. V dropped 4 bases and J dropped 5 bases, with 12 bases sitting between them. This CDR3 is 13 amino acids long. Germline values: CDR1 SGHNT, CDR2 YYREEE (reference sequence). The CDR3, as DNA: TGTGCCAGCAGCGATGTCGTGGGGTATGGCTACACCTTC. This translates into CASSDVVGYGYTF.

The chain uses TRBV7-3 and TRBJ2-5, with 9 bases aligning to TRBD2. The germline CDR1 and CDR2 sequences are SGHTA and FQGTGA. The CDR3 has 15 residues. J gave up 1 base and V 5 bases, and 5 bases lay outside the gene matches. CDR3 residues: CASSQLAGAQETQYF. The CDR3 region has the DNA TGTGCCAGCAGCCAATTAGCGGGGGCCCAAGAGACCCAGTACTTC.

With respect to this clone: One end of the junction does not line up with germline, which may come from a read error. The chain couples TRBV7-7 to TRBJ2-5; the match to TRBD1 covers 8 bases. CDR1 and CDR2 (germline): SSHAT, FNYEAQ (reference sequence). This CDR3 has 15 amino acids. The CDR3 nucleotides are TGTGCTAGCAGCTCACAGGGGGGCCACCAAGAGACCCAGTACTTC. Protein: CASSSQGGHQETQYF.

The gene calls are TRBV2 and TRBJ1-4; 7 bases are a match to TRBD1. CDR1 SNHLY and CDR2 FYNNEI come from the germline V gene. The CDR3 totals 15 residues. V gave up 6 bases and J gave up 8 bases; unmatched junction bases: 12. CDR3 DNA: TGTGCCAGCAGGGATGACACAGGGGCTACAGAAAAACTGTTTTTT. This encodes CASRDDTGATEKLFF.